This entry concerns a single TCR beta chain. The data are from a study of blood T cell repertoires in COVID-19. Study-level information: There were acute and convalescent COVID-19 samples, and they came from the United States, Italy and Spain.

Trimming removed 2 bases from V and 7 bases from J; junction bases left unmatched: 6. The CDR3 sequence is 15 residues long. CDR1 and CDR2 from the germline V gene are SGHNT and YYREEE (reference sequence). Sequenced by immunoSEQ multiplex PCR; TCRdb stores in-frame clones only, minus some. This sample carries 250,000 to 300,000 clones, about 85% of them seen once, and the ten largest clones take about 6.9%. The sequencing input was PBMCs or T cells enriched from blood (not recorded which). The receptor was derived from a woman aged 45-65 years who had been exposed to COVID-19. This chain joins TRBV5-4 and TRBJ2-5, with TRBD2 matching over 12 bases. CDR3 sequence: CASSFLAGGFGTQYF. CDR3 in DNA: TGTGCCAGCAGCTTTCTAGCGGGGGGGTTCGGGACCCAGTACTTC. Together with reference TRBV5-4 and TRBJ2-5, the CDR3 gives the full variable domain: ETGVTQSPTHLIKTRGQQVTLRCSSQSGHNTVSWYQQALGQGPQFIFQYYREEENGRGNFPPRFSGLQFPNYSSELNVNALELDDSALYLCASSFLAGGFGTQYFGPGTRLLVL.